What follows are 3 T cell receptor beta chains derived from one specimen sequenced in a study of blood T cell repertoires in COVID-19. Measured with immunoSEQ multiplex PCR; TCRdb has only the in-frame clones, and not every one. Among more than 65,000 clones listed, about 93% were seen once. The sample comprised peripheral blood. These receptors were collected from a human donor in a cohort sampled during active COVID-19.

This chain connects TRBV6-6 to TRBJ1-2, with a tentative D call TRBD1 (6 bases). The germline gives CDR1 MNHNY, CDR2 SVGAGI (reference sequence). Deletions cut 7 bases from V and 4 bases from J, with 19 bases between. The CDR3 has 15 residues. CDR3 bases: TGTGCCAGCACATCGGCAGGGGTTAGCACCTATGGCTACACCTTC. It encodes CASTSAGVSTYGYTF.

The CDR3 region is CASSAYNEQFF. The CDR3 nucleotides are TGTGCCAGCAGTGCGTATAATGAGCAGTTCTTC. The rearrangement uses TRBV27 and TRBJ2-1; D remains ambiguous. The V gene's germline CDR1 is MNHEY and CDR2 SMNVEV (reference sequence). This CDR3 contains 11 residues. The V end lost 5 bases, the J end lost 7 bases, and 6 bases lay between the germline ends.

The chain uses TRBV11-2 and TRBJ2-7; possibly TRBD1 for D (6 bases). The CDR3 is made up of 17 amino acids. The germline V gene encodes CDR1 SGHAT and CDR2 FQNNGV. The V end was cut by 2 bases, the J end by 2 bases, with 19 bases between. The CDR3 DNA sequence: TGTGCCAGCAGCTTATCATCGATGGGCAGGGGACCCTACGAGCAGTACTTC. This gives the protein CASSLSSMGRGPYEQYF. Full variable domain (rest looked up from reference TRBV11-2 and TRBJ2-7): EAGVAQSPRYKIIEKRQSVAFWCNPISGHATLYWYQQILGQGPKLLIQFQNNGVVDDSQLPKDRFSAERLKGVDSTLKIQPAKLEDSAVYLCASSLSSMGRGPYEQYFGPGTRLTVT.